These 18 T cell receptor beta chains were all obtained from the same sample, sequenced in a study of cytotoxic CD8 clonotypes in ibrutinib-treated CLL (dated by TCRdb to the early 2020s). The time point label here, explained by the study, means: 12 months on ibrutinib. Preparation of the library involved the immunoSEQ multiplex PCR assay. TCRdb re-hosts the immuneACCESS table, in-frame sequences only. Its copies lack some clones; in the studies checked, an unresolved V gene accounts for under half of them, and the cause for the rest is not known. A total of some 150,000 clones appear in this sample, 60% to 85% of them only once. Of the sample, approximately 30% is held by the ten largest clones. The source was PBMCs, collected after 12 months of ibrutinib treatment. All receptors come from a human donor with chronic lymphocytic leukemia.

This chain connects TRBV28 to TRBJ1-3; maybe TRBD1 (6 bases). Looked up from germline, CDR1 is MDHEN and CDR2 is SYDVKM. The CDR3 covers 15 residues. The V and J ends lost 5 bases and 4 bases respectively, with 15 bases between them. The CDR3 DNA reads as TGTGCCAGCAGTCGTCAAGGGGGAGAAGGAAACACCATATATTTT. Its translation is CASSRQGGEGNTIYF.

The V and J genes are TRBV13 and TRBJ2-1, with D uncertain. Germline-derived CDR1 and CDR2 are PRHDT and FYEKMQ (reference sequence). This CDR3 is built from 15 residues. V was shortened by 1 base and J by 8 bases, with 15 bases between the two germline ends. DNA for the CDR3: TGTGCCAGCAGCTTAGTGGAACACGACGGCGATGAGCAGTTCTTC. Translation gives CASSLVEHDGDEQFF. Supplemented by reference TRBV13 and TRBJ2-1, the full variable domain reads AAGVIQSPRHLIKEKRETATLKCYPIPRHDTVYWYQQGPGQDPQFLISFYEKMQSDKGSIPDRFSAQQFSDYHSELNMSSLELGDSALYFCASSLVEHDGDEQFFGPGTRLTVL.

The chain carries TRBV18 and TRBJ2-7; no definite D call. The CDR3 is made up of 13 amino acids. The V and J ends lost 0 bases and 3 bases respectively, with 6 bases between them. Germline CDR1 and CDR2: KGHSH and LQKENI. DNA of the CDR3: TGTGCCAGCTCACCACCAACAGACTACGAGCAGTACTTC. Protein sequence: CASSPPTDYEQYF.

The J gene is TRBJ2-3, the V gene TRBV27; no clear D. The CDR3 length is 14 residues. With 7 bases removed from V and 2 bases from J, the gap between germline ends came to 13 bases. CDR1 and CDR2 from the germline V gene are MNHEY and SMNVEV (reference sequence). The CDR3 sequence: CASKEVGTTDTQYF. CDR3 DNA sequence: TGTGCCAGCAAAGAGGTGGGAACCACAGATACGCAGTATTTT.

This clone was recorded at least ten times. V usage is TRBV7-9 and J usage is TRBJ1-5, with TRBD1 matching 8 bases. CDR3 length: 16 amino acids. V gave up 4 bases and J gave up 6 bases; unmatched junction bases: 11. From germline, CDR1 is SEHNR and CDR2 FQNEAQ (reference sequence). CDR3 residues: CASSWMDRVRGQPQHF. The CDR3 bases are TGTGCCAGCAGCTGGATGGACAGGGTGCGAGGTCAGCCCCAGCATTTT.

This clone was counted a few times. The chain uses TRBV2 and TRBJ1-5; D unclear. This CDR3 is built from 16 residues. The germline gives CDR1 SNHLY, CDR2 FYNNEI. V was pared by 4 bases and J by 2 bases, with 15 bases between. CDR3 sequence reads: CASSGPWSERNQPQHF. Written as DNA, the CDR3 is TGTGCCAGCAGTGGACCCTGGTCGGAGCGCAATCAGCCCCAGCATTTT. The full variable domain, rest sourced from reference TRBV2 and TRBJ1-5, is EPEVTQTPSHQVTQMGQEVILRCVPISNHLYFYWYRQILGQKVEFLVSFYNNEISEKSEIFDDQFSVERPDGSNFTLKIRSTKLEDSAMYFCASSGPWSERNQPQHFGDGTRLSIL.

CDR3 bases: TGTGCCACCAGCACGAATCGGGCACCGGCCGGGGGGCGGAGCACAGATACGCAGTATTTT. Amino acid sequence: CATSTNRAPAGGRSTDTQYF. V gene TRBV15 combines with J gene TRBJ2-3, with a weak D call TRBD2 (7 bases). Trimming left V 4 bases short and J 0 bases short, with 26 bases between. This CDR3 is 20 amino acids long. Germline CDR1 and CDR2: LNHNV and YYDKDF (reference sequence).

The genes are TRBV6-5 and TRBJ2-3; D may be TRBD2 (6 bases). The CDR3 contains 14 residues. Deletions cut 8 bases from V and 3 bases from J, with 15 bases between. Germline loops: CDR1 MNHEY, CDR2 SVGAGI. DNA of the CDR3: TGTGCCAGCCAACGGAGGGTGGGGACAGATACGCAGTATTTT. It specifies CASQRRVGTDTQYF.

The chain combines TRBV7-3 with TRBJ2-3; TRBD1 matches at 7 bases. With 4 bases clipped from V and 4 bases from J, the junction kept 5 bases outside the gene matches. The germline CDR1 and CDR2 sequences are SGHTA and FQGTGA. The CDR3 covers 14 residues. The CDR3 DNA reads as TGTGCCAGCAGCTCGACAGGGTTCGCAGATACGCAGTATTTT. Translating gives CASSSTGFADTQYF.

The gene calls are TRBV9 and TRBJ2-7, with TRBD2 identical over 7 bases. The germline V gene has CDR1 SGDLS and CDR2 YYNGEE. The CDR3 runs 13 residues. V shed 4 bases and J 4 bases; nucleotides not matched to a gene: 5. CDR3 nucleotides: TGTGCCAGCAGCTTGCGAGCGGGATACGAGCAGTACTTC. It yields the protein CASSLRAGYEQYF.

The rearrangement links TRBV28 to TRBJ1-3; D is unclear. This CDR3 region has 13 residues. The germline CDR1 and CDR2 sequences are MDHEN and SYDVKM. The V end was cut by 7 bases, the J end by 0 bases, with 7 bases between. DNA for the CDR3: TGTGCCAGCATCACGGGCTCTGGAAACACCATATATTTT. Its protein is CASITGSGNTIYF.

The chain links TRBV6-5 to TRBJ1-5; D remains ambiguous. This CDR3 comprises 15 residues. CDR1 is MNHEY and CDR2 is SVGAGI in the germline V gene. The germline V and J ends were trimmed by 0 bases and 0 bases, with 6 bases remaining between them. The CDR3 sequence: CASSYSAGSNQPQHF. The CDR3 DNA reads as TGTGCCAGCAGTTACTCTGCAGGTAGCAATCAGCCCCAGCATTTT.

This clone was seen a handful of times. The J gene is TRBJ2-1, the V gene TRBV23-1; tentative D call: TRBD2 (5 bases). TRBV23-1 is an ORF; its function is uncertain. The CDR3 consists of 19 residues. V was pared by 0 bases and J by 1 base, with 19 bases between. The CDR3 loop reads CASSQSWPCGPGSYNEQFF. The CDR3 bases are TGCGCCAGCAGTCAATCGTGGCCTTGCGGGCCCGGATCCTACAATGAGCAGTTCTTC.

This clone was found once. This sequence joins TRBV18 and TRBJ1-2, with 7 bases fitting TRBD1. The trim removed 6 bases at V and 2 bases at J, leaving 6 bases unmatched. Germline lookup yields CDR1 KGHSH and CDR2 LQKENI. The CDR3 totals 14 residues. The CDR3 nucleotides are TGTGCCAGCTCTACTACAGGGGCAAACTATGGCTACACCTTC. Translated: CASSTTGANYGYTF.

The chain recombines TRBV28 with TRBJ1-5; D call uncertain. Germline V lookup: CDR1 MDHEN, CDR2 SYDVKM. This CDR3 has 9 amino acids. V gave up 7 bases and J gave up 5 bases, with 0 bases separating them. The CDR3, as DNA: TGTGCCAGCAATCAGCCCCAGCATTTT. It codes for CASNQPQHF.

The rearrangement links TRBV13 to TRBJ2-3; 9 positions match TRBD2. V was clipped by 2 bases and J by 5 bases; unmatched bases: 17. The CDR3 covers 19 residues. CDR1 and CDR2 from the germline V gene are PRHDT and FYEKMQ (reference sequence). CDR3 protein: CASSLFWRGGRAWEDTQYF. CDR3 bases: TGTGCCAGCAGCTTATTCTGGCGCGGCGGGAGGGCCTGGGAAGATACGCAGTATTTT.

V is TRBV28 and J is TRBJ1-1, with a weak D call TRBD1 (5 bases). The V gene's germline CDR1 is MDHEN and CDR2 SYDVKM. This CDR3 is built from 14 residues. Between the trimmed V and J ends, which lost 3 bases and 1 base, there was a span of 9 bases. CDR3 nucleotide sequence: TGTGCCAGCAGTTTCGGGGCGCCGAACACTGAAGCTTTCTTT. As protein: CASSFGAPNTEAFF.

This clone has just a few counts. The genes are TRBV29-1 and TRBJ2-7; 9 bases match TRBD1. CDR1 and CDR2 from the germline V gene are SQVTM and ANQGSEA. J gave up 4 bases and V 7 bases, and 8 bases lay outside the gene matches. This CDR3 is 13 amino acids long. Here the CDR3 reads CSALGQGLYEQYF. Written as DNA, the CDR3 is TGCAGCGCCCTAGGACAGGGGTTATACGAGCAGTACTTC.